The clone carrying this TCR beta chain was seen at least ten times. MiXCR, applied by TCRdb to the 5' RACE reads, yields one record per CDR3 protein. The table shows under 150,000 distinct CDR3 sequences, with less than 9.5% occurring only once. Germline V gene lookup returns CDR1 SGHTA and CDR2 FQGNSA. Unmatched junction bases numbered 12, after V lost 5 bases and J lost 4 bases. This CDR3 comprises 16 residues. The sample belongs to a study of T cells after yellow fever vaccination. The input for sequencing was CD4+ T cells sorted from PBMCs, taken 5 days after the yellow fever booster vaccination. This clonotype originated in a man aged 30 to 39 who received the YFV17D yellow fever vaccine. V and J are TRBV7-2 and TRBJ2-3; 7 bases match TRBD2. The CDR3 DNA is TGTGCCAGCAGCCTCTGGTCCCCGACTAGCCCAGATACGCAGTATTTT. Translation: CASSLWSPTSPDTQYF.